The source of this T cell receptor beta chain is a study of T cell repertoires in cytomegalovirus infection. Whole-study context: Both a matching HLA type and CMV infection were indicated by public TCR beta signatures.

This clonotype was observed many times. Its target is not known. Germline and junction disagree at one end, which may indicate a read error. TCRdb re-analysed the reads in MiXCR, keeping a single row per CDR3 protein. The table lists around 440,000 distinct CDR3 sequences, about 11% of them singletons, with about 9.4% in the top ten. General study results and limits: CMV-specific TCR beta clonotypes restricted by HLA-C were the ones dominating the ex vivo response.

This CDR3 contains 14 residues. The receptor was derived from a human donor in good health (CMV status not recorded). Some clones in this sample may be carry-over from other donors' samples. This chain joins TRBV12-3 or TRBV12-4 and TRBJ2-7; 9 bases are shared with TRBD2. Sequencing input: PBMCs. In nucleotides, the CDR3 is TGTGCCAGCAGTGTAGCGGGAGTTCAGGGCGAGCAGTACTTC. Encoded protein: CASSVAGVQGEQYF.